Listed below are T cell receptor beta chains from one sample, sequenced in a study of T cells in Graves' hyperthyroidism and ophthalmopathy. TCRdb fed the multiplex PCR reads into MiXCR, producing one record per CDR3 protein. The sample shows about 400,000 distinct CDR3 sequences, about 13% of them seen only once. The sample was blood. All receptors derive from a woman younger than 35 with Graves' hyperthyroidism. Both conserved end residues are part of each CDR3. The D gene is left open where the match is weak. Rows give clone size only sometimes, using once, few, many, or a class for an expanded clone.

CDR3: CASKSLPGTADTGELFF
DNA: TGTGCCAGCAAATCTCTTCCCGGGACAGCAGACACCGGGGAGCTGTTTTTT
size: few
J: TRBJ2-2
V: TRBV6-1
D: TRBD1

CDR3: CASSYRTGEQFF
DNA: TGTGCCAGCAGTTATAGGACAGGCGAGCAGTTCTTC
size: many
J: TRBJ2-1
V: TRBV6-1
D: TRBD1

CDR3: CASSYDGTQYF
DNA: TGTGCCAGCAGTTATGATGGGACCCAGTACTTC
size: few
J: TRBJ2-5
V: TRBV6-5
D: .

CDR3: CASSRSDGSYEQYF
DNA: TGTGCCAGCAGCCGAAGCGACGGCTCCTACGAGCAGTACTTC
size: many
J: TRBJ2-7
V: TRBV7-9
D: .

CDR3: CASSAAKNIQYF
DNA: TGTGCCAGCTCGGCGGCCAAAAACATTCAGTACTTC
size: few
J: TRBJ2-4
V: TRBV5-8
D: .

CDR3: CASSPAIREQYF
DNA: TGTGCCAGCAGCCCTGCTATCCGCGAGCAGTACTTC
size: many
J: TRBJ2-7
V: TRBV28
D: .

CDR3: CASSPQEAEGAYEQYF
DNA: TGTGCCAGCTCACCACAGGAAGCGGAGGGAGCCTACGAGCAGTACTTC
size: .
J: TRBJ2-7
V: TRBV18
D: .

CDR3: CASSIVGGNTEAFF
DNA: TGTGCCAGTAGTATTGTGGGGGGGAACACTGAAGCTTTCTTT
size: few
J: TRBJ1-1
V: TRBV19
D: .

CDR3: CASSDVKQFF
DNA: TGTGCCAGCAGTGATGTGAAGCAGTTCTTC
size: many
J: TRBJ2-1
V: TRBV2
D: .

CDR3: CASSGTSGSGSEQFF
DNA: TGTGCCAGCAGCGGGACTAGCGGGAGTGGAAGTGAGCAGTTCTTC
size: many
J: TRBJ2-1
V: TRBV7-3
D: TRBD2

CDR3: CATSEGAEGNEKLFF
DNA: TGTGCCACCAGTGAAGGGGCTGAGGGGAATGAAAAACTGTTTTTT
size: .
J: TRBJ1-4
V: TRBV24-1
D: .

CDR3: CASGIGGAADEQFF
DNA: TGTGCCAGCGGAATTGGGGGAGCTGCGGATGAGCAGTTCTTC
size: .
J: TRBJ2-1
V: TRBV7-8
D: .

CDR3: CASSVGQEYGYTF
DNA: TGTGCCAGCAGCGTCGGACAGGAGTATGGCTACACCTTC
size: many
J: TRBJ1-2
V: TRBV9
D: TRBD1

CDR3: CASSQGEGSAGTEAFF
DNA: TGCGCCAGCAGCCAAGGGGAAGGTAGCGCGGGAACTGAAGCTTTCTTT
size: many
J: TRBJ1-1
V: TRBV4-1
D: .

CDR3: CASSFGSGQPQHF
DNA: TGTGCCAGCAGTTTTGGGTCGGGACAGCCCCAGCATTTT
size: many
J: TRBJ1-5
V: TRBV28
D: .

CDR3: CASRPTSGRSGELFF
DNA: TGTGCCAGCAGACCGACTAGCGGGAGGTCCGGGGAGCTGTTTTTT
size: .
J: TRBJ2-2
V: TRBV7-3
D: TRBD2

CDR3: CASSPVDSYEQYF
DNA: TGTGCCAGCTCACCAGTCGACAGCTACGAGCAGTACTTC
size: many
J: TRBJ2-7
V: TRBV18
D: .

CDR3: CASSLNHRGNTEAFF
DNA: TGTGCCAGCAGTTTAAACCACAGGGGGAACACTGAAGCTTTCTTT
size: many
J: TRBJ1-1
V: TRBV6-1
D: TRBD1

CDR3: CSVTDRSGQPQHF
DNA: TGCAGCGTTACAGACAGGTCGGGGCAGCCCCAGCATTTT
size: many
J: TRBJ1-5
V: TRBV29-1
D: .

CDR3: CASSLDANTEAFF
DNA: TGTGCCAGCAGCTTAGATGCGAACACTGAAGCTTTCTTT
size: many
J: TRBJ1-1
V: TRBV11-2
D: .

CDR3: CASSPGHTGEKLFF
DNA: TGTGCCAGCAGCCCCGGACATACGGGGGAAAAACTGTTTTTT
size: .
J: TRBJ1-4
V: TRBV5-4
D: .

CDR3: CATSDGGTTGNTEAFF
DNA: TGTGCCACCAGTGATGGGGGAACCACAGGGAACACTGAAGCTTTCTTT
size: .
J: TRBJ1-1
V: TRBV24-1
D: .

CDR3: CSGSPALGGGRDTQYF
DNA: TGCAGCGGGTCCCCTGCGTTAGGGGGCGGAAGAGATACGCAGTATTTT
size: many
J: TRBJ2-3
V: TRBV29-1
D: TRBD1

CDR3: CASSLAGTGAYGYTF
DNA: TGTGCCAGCAGCTTAGCGGGGACAGGCGCGTATGGCTACACCTTC
size: few
J: TRBJ1-2
V: TRBV7-9
D: TRBD1

CDR3: CSANPGTMTYEQYF
DNA: TGCAGTGCCAACCCCGGGACCATGACATACGAGCAGTACTTC
size: .
J: TRBJ2-7
V: TRBV20-1
D: .

CDR3: CSARDTLRGSYEQYF
DNA: TGCAGTGCTAGAGATACGTTGCGGGGTTCCTACGAGCAGTACTTC
size: many
J: TRBJ2-7
V: TRBV20-1
D: .

CDR3: CSARGRDGYEQYF
DNA: TGCAGTGCTAGAGGGCGGGATGGCTACGAGCAGTACTTC
size: once
J: TRBJ2-7
V: TRBV20-1
D: .

CDR3: CASSRGLAGGYTDTQYF
DNA: TGTGCCAGCAGCCGGGGACTAGCGGGGGGATACACAGATACGCAGTATTTT
size: many
J: TRBJ2-3
V: TRBV12-3/TRBV12-4
D: TRBD2

CDR3: CASSAQFHEQYF
DNA: TGTGCCAGCAGCGCCCAATTCCACGAGCAGTACTTC
size: .
J: TRBJ2-7
V: TRBV9
D: .

CDR3: CASTPPSGAEAFF
DNA: TGTGCCAGCACACCTCCCTCAGGGGCTGAAGCTTTCTTT
size: .
J: TRBJ1-1
V: TRBV7-9
D: .

CDR3: CASSLKGSYNEQFF
DNA: TGTGCCAGCAGTTTGAAGGGATCCTACAATGAGCAGTTCTTC
size: many
J: TRBJ2-1
V: TRBV27
D: .

CDR3: CASSFSNGGAGEQYF
DNA: TGCGCCAGCAGCTTCTCGAACGGGGGGGCGGGAGAGCAGTACTTC
size: many
J: TRBJ2-7
V: TRBV5-1
D: TRBD2

CDR3: CASRPRDYEGRQFF
DNA: TGTGCCAGCAGACCCCGGGACTATGAAGGGAGGCAGTTCTTC
size: many
J: TRBJ2-1
V: TRBV7-2
D: TRBD2

CDR3: CAGTPGLADTGELFF
DNA: TGTGCCGGCACACCGGGACTAGCGGACACCGGGGAGCTGTTTTTT
size: .
J: TRBJ2-2
V: TRBV7-2
D: TRBD2

CDR3: CASSPGVPGELFF
DNA: TGTGCCAGCAGCCCAGGGGTTCCCGGGGAGCTGTTTTTT
size: many
J: TRBJ2-2
V: TRBV6-1
D: .

CDR3: CSAMRTGTGSTQYF
DNA: TGCAGCGCCATGCGGACAGGCACGGGGAGTACGCAGTATTTT
size: .
J: TRBJ2-3
V: TRBV29-1
D: TRBD1

CDR3: CASSPWLAGALSTGTQYF
DNA: TGTGCCAGCAGTCCCTGGCTAGCGGGGGCCCTTAGCACAGGTACGCAGTATTTT
size: .
J: TRBJ2-3
V: TRBV6-1
D: TRBD2

CDR3: CASYMGTNEKLFF
DNA: TGTGCCAGTTACATGGGTACTAATGAAAAACTGTTTTTT
size: many
J: TRBJ1-4
V: TRBV2
D: .

CDR3: CASSYSGEGHQPQHF
DNA: TGTGCCAGCAGTTACTCGGGGGAGGGTCATCAGCCCCAGCATTTT
size: many
J: TRBJ1-5
V: TRBV6-2/TRBV6-3
D: .

CDR3: CASTPRRAAYEQYF
DNA: TGTGCCAGCACCCCTCGGCGGGCAGCCTACGAGCAGTACTTC
size: many
J: TRBJ2-7
V: TRBV7-9
D: .

CDR3: CASSVRWVEGKGDTQYF
DNA: TGTGCCAGCAGTGTCAGATGGGTTGAAGGGAAGGGAGATACGCAGTATTTT
size: few
J: TRBJ2-3
V: TRBV12-3/TRBV12-4
D: .

CDR3: CSASRGGEDGYTF
DNA: TGCAGTGCTAGCAGGGGGGGAGAAGATGGCTACACCTTC
size: many
J: TRBJ1-2
V: TRBV20-1
D: TRBD1

CDR3: CASSHKDPVGDTEAFF
DNA: TGTGCCAGCTCTCACAAGGACCCCGTCGGCGACACTGAAGCTTTCTTT
size: many
J: TRBJ1-1
V: TRBV18
D: .

CDR3: CASSQFGQARAFF
DNA: TGTGCCAGCAGCCAATTCGGACAGGCAAGAGCTTTCTTT
size: many
J: TRBJ1-1
V: TRBV6-1
D: TRBD1

CDR3: CASKDLGTSAYNEQFF
DNA: TGTGCCAGCAAGGATCTCGGGACGTCTGCCTACAATGAGCAGTTCTTC
size: many
J: TRBJ2-1
V: TRBV6-1
D: .

CDR3: CASKYLTQGDGYTF
DNA: TGTGCCAGCAAATACCTGACGCAGGGTGATGGCTACACCTTC
size: .
J: TRBJ1-2
V: TRBV19
D: .

CDR3: CASSPLTDRGWAGELFF
DNA: TGTGCCAGCAGCCCCCTAACTGACAGGGGTTGGGCCGGGGAGCTGTTTTTT
size: few
J: TRBJ2-2
V: TRBV14
D: TRBD1

CDR3: CASSWLPGTDTQYF
DNA: TGCGCCAGCAGCTGGTTGCCAGGGACAGATACGCAGTATTTT
size: many
J: TRBJ2-3
V: TRBV5-1
D: .

CDR3: CASTDRDYPQETQYF
DNA: TGTGCCAGCACCGACCGGGACTACCCTCAAGAGACCCAGTACTTC
size: .
J: TRBJ2-5
V: TRBV28
D: TRBD2

CDR3: CASSPTGGYVYNEQFF
DNA: TGTGCCAGCAGTCCAACAGGGGGATATGTCTACAATGAGCAGTTCTTC
size: .
J: TRBJ2-1
V: TRBV6-4
D: TRBD1

CDR3: CASSRGGAGGYNEQFF
DNA: TGTGCCAGCAGCCGGGGGGGGGCGGGGGGGTACAATGAGCAGTTCTTC
size: .
J: TRBJ2-1
V: TRBV11-2
D: TRBD2

CDR3: CSAPKTGSDEQFF
DNA: TGCAGTGCTCCTAAAACAGGGTCCGATGAGCAGTTCTTC
size: many
J: TRBJ2-1
V: TRBV20-1
D: .

CDR3: CASSPQDGALNTEAFF
DNA: TGTGCCAGCAGTCCCCAGGACGGAGCCCTGAACACTGAAGCTTTCTTT
size: many
J: TRBJ1-1
V: TRBV12-3/TRBV12-4
D: .